The source of this T cell receptor beta chain is a study of tumor and adjacent non-tumor tissue in lung cancer. The CDR3 has 15 amino acids. Germline V gives CDR1 SEHNR, CDR2 FQNEAQ (reference sequence). Between the trimmed V and J ends, which lost 3 bases and 9 bases, there was a span of 21 bases. No cell sorting was done before RNA was extracted from the tissue. Distant lung tissue was collected more than 3 cm away from the tumor edge. Three rounds of nested PCR, following a modified ARM-PCR protocol, produced the TCRbeta library. TCRdb re-called the multiplex PCR reads through MiXCR, storing one row per CDR3 protein. This sample has 90,000 to 100,000 distinct CDR3 sequences, with 75% to 85% found just once.

The source of this sequence is a man between 60 and 75 years old with small cell lung cancer. Sequencing was carried out using distant non-tumor lung tissue. The genes are TRBV7-9 and TRBJ2-7; TRBD1 is a possible D gene (7 bases). The CDR3 is CASSFGGGTAGGQYF. DNA for the CDR3: TGTGCCAGCAGCTTTGGAGGGGGCACTGCGGGCGGGCAGTACTTC.